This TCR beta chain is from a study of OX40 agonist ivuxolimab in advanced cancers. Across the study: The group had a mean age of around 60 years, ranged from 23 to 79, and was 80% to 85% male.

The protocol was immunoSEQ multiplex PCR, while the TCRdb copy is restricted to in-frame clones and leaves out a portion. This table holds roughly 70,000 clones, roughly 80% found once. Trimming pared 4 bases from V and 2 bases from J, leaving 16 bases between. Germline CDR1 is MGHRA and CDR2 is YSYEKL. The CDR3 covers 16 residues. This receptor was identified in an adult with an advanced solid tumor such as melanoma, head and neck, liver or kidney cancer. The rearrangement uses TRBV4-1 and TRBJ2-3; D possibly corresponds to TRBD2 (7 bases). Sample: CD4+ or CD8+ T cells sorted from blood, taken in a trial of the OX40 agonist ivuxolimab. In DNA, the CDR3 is TGCGCCAGCAGCCTATCCGTCGCGGGGGCCACAGATACGCAGTATTTT. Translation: CASSLSVAGATDTQYF.